The 21 T cell receptor beta chains presented below share a single source sample, sequenced in a study of shared clonotypes between healthy human individuals. Measured with immunoSEQ multiplex PCR; TCRdb has only the in-frame clones, and not every one. The sample lists about 1.1 million clones, approximately 80% occurring once. Source material: memory CD4+ T cells from PBMCs. Subset of the sample: CD45RA-negative fraction. The receptors were sampled from a young man in good health. Some clones in this sample may be carry-over from other donors' samples.

The rearrangement uses TRBV4-1 and TRBJ1-2; 12 bases are shared with TRBD1. CDR1 and CDR2 (germline): MGHRA, YSYEKL. The CDR3 has 15 residues. J lost 7 bases, V lost 0 bases, and 3 bases had no gene match. The CDR3: CASSQEGQGAGGYTF. In nucleotides, the CDR3 is TGCGCCAGCAGCCAAGAGGGACAGGGGGCGGGTGGCTACACCTTC.

This clone was recorded once. V gene TRBV7-3 combines with J gene TRBJ2-1, with 9 bases fitting TRBD2. Germline loops: CDR1 SGHTA, CDR2 FQGTGA. The CDR3 is 15 amino acids. Trimming at V came to 5 bases and at J to 0 bases, leaving 2 bases not matched to a gene. The CDR3 DNA is TGTGCCAGCAGCACACTAGCGGGCTCCTACAATGAGCAGTTCTTC. This gives the protein CASSTLAGSYNEQFF. The whole variable domain, remainder taken from reference TRBV7-3 and TRBJ2-1, is GAGVSQTPSNKVTEKGKYVELRCDPISGHTALYWYRQSLGQGPEFLIYFQGTGAADDSGLPNDRFFAVRPEGSVSTLKIQRTERGDSAVYLCASSTLAGSYNEQFFGPGTRLTVL.

This sequence joins TRBV6-5 and TRBJ1-5; D is perhaps TRBD1 (5 bases). V lost 2 bases and J lost 14, with 13 bases in between. This CDR3 comprises 12 residues. The germline V gene encodes CDR1 MNHEY and CDR2 SVGAGI. CDR3 nucleotides: TGTGCCAGCAGTTACAGGGCCGGGACGAAGCATTTT. Protein product: CASSYRAGTKHF.

Of note for this clone: A far larger clone differs by one base, so this is likely a read error. CDR3 in amino acids: CASSFQETQYF. The CDR3 region has the DNA TGTGCCAGCAGCTTTCAAGAGACCCAGTACTTC. The chain is built from TRBV5-6 and TRBJ2-5; no definite D call. Per the germline V gene, CDR1 is SGHDT and CDR2 is YYEEEE. This CDR3 is 11 amino acids long. V shed 2 bases and J shed 2 bases, with 1 base lying between them.

The chain links TRBV28 to TRBJ2-5, with TRBD2 matching over 7 bases. Trimming removed 5 bases from V and 5 bases from J; junction bases left unmatched: 11. CDR1 MDHEN and CDR2 SYDVKM come from the germline V gene. The CDR3 spans 15 residues. The CDR3 DNA sequence: TGTGCCAGCAGTCCACCCGGGCGGGGGTGGGAGACCCAGTACTTC. It specifies CASSPPGRGWETQYF.

The rearrangement uses TRBV5-8 and TRBJ1-4, with 10 bases matching TRBD1. CDR1 SGHTS and CDR2 YDEGEE come from the germline V gene. The CDR3 loop spans 17 amino acids. V lost 3 bases and J lost 7; bases outside the gene matches: 12. The CDR3 here is CASSSARDRGFGEKLFF. As DNA, the CDR3 is TGTGCCAGCAGCTCCGCCCGGGACAGGGGCTTTGGTGAAAAACTGTTTTTT.

The genes are TRBV5-4 and TRBJ2-7; 10 bases fit TRBD2. V trimming: 2 bases; J trimming: 0 bases; junction bases outside the gene matches: 2. Per germline, CDR1 SGHNT and CDR2 YYREEE (reference sequence). This CDR3 is built from 15 residues. CDR3 in DNA: TGTGCCAGCAGCTTCCCTAGCGGGGGCTCCTACGAGCAGTACTTC. This codes for CASSFPSGGSYEQYF. Full variable domain (rest looked up from reference TRBV5-4 and TRBJ2-7): ETGVTQSPTHLIKTRGQQVTLRCSSQSGHNTVSWYQQALGQGPQFIFQYYREEENGRGNFPPRFSGLQFPNYSSELNVNALELDDSALYLCASSFPSGGSYEQYFGPGTRLTVT.

A note on this clone: This sample includes further DNA sequences coding for the same CDR3. The rearrangement joins TRBV4-1 to TRBJ2-7; 8 positions match TRBD2. Germline V gene lookup returns CDR1 MGHRA and CDR2 YSYEKL. The CDR3 extends over 14 amino acids. V shed 9 bases and J 2 bases; nucleotides not matched to a gene: 9. The CDR3 here is CASSGTSGPYEQYF. The CDR3 DNA follows: TGCGCCAGTAGCGGAACTAGCGGACCCTACGAGCAGTACTTC.

The V and J genes are TRBV11-2 and TRBJ1-1; 8 nucleotides line up with TRBD1. CDR3 length: 14 amino acids. Losses at the gene ends were 5 bases for V and 11 bases for J; bases not matched to a gene: 13. Germline V gene lookup returns CDR1 SGHAT and CDR2 FQNNGV. The CDR3 is CASSPLRTGSAAFF. CDR3 DNA sequence: TGTGCCAGCAGCCCACTCAGGACAGGGAGTGCCGCTTTCTTT.

The CDR3 bases are TGTGCCAGCAGAGGGGCTGGGACAGGGGTTGCCGGCTACACCTTC. This translates into CASRGAGTGVAGYTF. This sequence joins TRBV28 and TRBJ1-2; 10 nucleotides match TRBD1. CDR1 is MDHEN, CDR2 SYDVKM, per germline. The CDR3 covers 15 residues. J lost 8 bases, V lost 6 bases, and 12 bases had no gene match.

This chain links TRBV9 with TRBJ1-2; 7 bases are a match to TRBD1. In germline, CDR1 is SGDLS, CDR2 YYNGEE. The CDR3 spans 15 residues. V was clipped by 0 bases and J by 4 bases; unmatched bases: 6. CDR3 protein: CASSVGLGDSYGYTF. The DNA of the CDR3 is TGTGCCAGCAGCGTAGGGTTAGGGGACAGCTATGGCTACACCTTC.

This clone was recorded a few times. The V gene is TRBV6-4, the J gene TRBJ2-1; 8 bases agree with TRBD1. Unmatched junction bases numbered 6, after V lost 4 bases and J lost 4 bases. The CDR3 runs 15 residues. Germline loops: CDR1 MRHNA, CDR2 SNTAGT. CDR3 in DNA: TGTGCCAGCAGTGTGGCAGGGGGCGAGTACAATGAGCAGTTCTTC. This sequence encodes CASSVAGGEYNEQFF.

The chain carries TRBV14 and TRBJ1-5, with 9 bases that match TRBD1. Germline V lookup: CDR1 SGHDN, CDR2 FVKESK. The CDR3 has 16 residues. The ends lost 3 bases at V and 4 bases at J; junction bases unmatched: 7. The CDR3 is CASSQDDRGTNQPQHF. The DNA for the CDR3 is TGTGCCAGCAGCCAGGATGACAGGGGGACGAATCAGCCCCAGCATTTT.

This clone was picked up a small number of times. The chain carries TRBV28 and TRBJ1-1, with D unclear. V dropped 11 bases and J dropped 0 bases, with 22 bases sitting between them. This CDR3 spans 16 amino acids. From germline, CDR1 is MDHEN and CDR2 SYDVKM. CDR3: CAASTPLIWVNTEAFF. The CDR3 nucleotides read TGTGCCGCGTCCACCCCTCTGATCTGGGTGAACACTGAAGCTTTCTTT.

The chain combines TRBV13 with TRBJ1-2; the D is unclear. This CDR3 region has 13 residues. CDR1 is PRHDT, CDR2 FYEKMQ, per germline (reference sequence). V was trimmed by 4 bases and J by 1 base, leaving 7 bases between them. In nucleotides, the CDR3 is TGTGCCAGCAGCTCCCAGAGTAACTATGGCTACACCTTC. Its protein is CASSSQSNYGYTF. The full variable domain, its missing parts supplied by reference TRBV13 and TRBJ1-2, is AAGVIQSPRHLIKEKRETATLKCYPIPRHDTVYWYQQGPGQDPQFLISFYEKMQSDKGSIPDRFSAQQFSDYHSELNMSSLELGDSALYFCASSSQSNYGYTFGSGTRLTVV.

J is TRBJ1-4 and V is TRBV6-1; 11 bases agree with TRBD1. From germline, CDR1 is MNHNS and CDR2 SASEGT. V shed 3 bases, J shed 7 bases, and the junction held 1 base outside the gene matches. This CDR3 is built from 14 residues. The CDR3 reads CASSDGTGGEKLFF. Written as DNA, the CDR3 is TGTGCCAGCAGTGACGGGACAGGGGGTGAAAAACTGTTTTTT.

This clone was recorded once. The chain uses TRBV28 and TRBJ1-5; 11 bases are a match to TRBD1. CDR3 size: 16 residues. V shed 4 bases, J shed 5 bases, and the junction held 7 bases outside the gene matches. Germline V gene lookup returns CDR1 MDHEN and CDR2 SYDVKM. CDR3 sequence (DNA): TGTGCCAGCAGTTCCGGACAGGGGGCTTGGGATCAGCCCCAGCATTTT. This encodes CASSSGQGAWDQPQHF.

The chain carries TRBV18 and TRBJ2-5, with 9 positions matching TRBD2. V lost 3 bases and J lost 5; bases outside the gene matches: 10. This CDR3 is 16 amino acids long. In germline, CDR1 is KGHSH, CDR2 LQKENI. CDR3 in amino acids: CASSPSSGTSQETQYF. Here the CDR3 DNA reads TGTGCCAGCTCACCCTCTAGCGGGACCTCTCAGGAGACCCAGTACTTC.

To note about this clone: A read error is possible here, since a much larger clone lies one base away. This sample also contains other DNA sequences that code for the same CDR3. This chain links TRBV28 with TRBJ1-5; no reliable D call. V lost 3 bases and J 2 bases, leaving 2 bases between the germline ends. The CDR3 is 12 residues long. CDR1 and CDR2 from the germline V gene are MDHEN and SYDVKM. The CDR3 loop reads CASSLGNQPQHF. The CDR3 bases are TGTGCCAGCAGTTTGGGCAATCAGCCCCAGCATTTT.

This clone was detected only a few times. Other DNA sequences in this sample translate to the same CDR3. The rearrangement links TRBV18 to TRBJ2-3; D ambiguous. The CDR3 extends over 13 amino acids. V shed 2 bases and J shed 3 bases, with 6 bases lying between them. Germline V gene lookup returns CDR1 KGHSH and CDR2 LQKENI. CDR3 residues: CASSPALTDTQYF. CDR3 sequence (DNA): TGTGCCAGCTCACCAGCCCTAACAGATACGCAGTATTTT.

The chain carries TRBV29-1 and TRBJ2-1, with TRBD1 identical over 7 bases. Germline lookup yields CDR1 SQVTM and CDR2 ANQGSEA. With 6 bases clipped from V and 9 bases from J, the junction kept 11 bases outside the gene matches. The CDR3 length is 13 residues. CDR3 in amino acids: CSVDRVGAREQFF. For the CDR3, the DNA is TGCAGCGTCGACAGGGTGGGGGCGCGTGAGCAGTTCTTC.